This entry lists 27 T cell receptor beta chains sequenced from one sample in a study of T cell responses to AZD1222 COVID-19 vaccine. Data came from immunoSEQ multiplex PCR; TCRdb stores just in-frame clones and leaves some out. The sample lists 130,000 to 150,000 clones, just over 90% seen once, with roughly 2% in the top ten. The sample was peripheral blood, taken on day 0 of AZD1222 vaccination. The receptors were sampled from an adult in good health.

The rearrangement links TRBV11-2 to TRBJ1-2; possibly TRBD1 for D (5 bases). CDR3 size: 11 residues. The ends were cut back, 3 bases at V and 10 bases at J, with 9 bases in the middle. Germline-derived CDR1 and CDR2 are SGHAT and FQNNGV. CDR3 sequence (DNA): TGTGCCAGCAGCTTGGGACTCGCCTACACCTTC. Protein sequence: CASSLGLAYTF.

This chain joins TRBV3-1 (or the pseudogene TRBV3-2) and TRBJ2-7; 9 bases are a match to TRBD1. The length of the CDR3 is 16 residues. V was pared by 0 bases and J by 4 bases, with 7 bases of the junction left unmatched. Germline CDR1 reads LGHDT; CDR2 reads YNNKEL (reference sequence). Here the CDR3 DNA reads TGTGCCAGCAGCCAAGATTTTGGGACAGGGTCATACGAGCAGTACTTC. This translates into CASSQDFGTGSYEQYF.

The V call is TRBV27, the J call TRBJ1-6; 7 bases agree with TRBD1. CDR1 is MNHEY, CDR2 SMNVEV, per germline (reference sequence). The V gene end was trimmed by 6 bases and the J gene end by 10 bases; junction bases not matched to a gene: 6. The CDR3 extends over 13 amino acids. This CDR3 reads CASSVTGSSPLHF. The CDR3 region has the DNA TGTGCCAGCAGCGTGACAGGGTCATCACCCCTCCACTTT.

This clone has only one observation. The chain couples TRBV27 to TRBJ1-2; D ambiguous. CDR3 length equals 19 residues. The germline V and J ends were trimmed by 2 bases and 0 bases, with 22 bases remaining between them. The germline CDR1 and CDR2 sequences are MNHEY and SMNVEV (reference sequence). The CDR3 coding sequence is TGTGCCAGCAGTTTAACCGCTATACAGAGTTTTACTCCTAACTATGGCTACACCTTC. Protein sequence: CASSLTAIQSFTPNYGYTF.

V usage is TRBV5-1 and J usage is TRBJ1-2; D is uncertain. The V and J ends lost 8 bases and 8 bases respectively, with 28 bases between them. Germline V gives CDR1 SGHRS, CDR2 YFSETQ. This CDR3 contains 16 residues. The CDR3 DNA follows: TGCGCCAGGTGCAGCGTGCCGAGGCCCTTTTCGCACGGCTACACCTTC. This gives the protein CARCSVPRPFSHGYTF. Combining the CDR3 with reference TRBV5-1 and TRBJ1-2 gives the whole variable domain KAGVTQTPRYLIKTRGQQVTLSCSPISGHRSVSWYQQTPGQGLQFLFEYFSETQRNKGNFPGRFSGRQFSNSRSEMNVSTLELGDSALYLCARCSVPRPFSHGYTFGSGTRLTVV.

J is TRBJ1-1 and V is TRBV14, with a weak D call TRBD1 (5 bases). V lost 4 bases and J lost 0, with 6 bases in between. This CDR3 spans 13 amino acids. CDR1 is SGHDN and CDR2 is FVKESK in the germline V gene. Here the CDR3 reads CASSRQMNTEAFF. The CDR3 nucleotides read TGTGCCAGCAGCCGACAGATGAACACTGAAGCTTTCTTT.

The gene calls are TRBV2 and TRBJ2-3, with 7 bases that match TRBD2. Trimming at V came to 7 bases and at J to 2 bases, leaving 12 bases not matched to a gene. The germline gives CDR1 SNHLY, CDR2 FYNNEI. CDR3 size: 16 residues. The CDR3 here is CASKDQTAGHTDTQYF. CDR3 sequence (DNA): TGTGCCAGCAAGGACCAAACAGCGGGGCACACAGATACGCAGTATTTT.

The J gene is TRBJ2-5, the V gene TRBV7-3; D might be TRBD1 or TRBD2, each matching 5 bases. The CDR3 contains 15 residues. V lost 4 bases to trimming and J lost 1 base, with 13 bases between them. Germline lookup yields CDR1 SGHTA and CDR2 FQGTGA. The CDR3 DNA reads TGTGCCAGCAGCTCATACCAGGGAGTCCAAGAGACCCAGTACTTC. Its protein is CASSSYQGVQETQYF. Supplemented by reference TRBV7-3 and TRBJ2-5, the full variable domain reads GAGVSQTPSNKVTEKGKYVELRCDPISGHTALYWYRQSLGQGPEFLIYFQGTGAADDSGLPNDRFFAVRPEGSVSTLKIQRTERGDSAVYLCASSSYQGVQETQYFGPGTRLLVL.

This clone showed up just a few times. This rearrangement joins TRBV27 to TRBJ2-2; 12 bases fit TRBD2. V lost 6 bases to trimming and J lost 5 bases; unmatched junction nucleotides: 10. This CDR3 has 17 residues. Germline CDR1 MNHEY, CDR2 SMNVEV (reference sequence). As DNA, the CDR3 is TGTGCCAGCAGATCCCTAGCGGGAGGGCCGGGGACCGGGGAGCTGTTTTTT. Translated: CASRSLAGGPGTGELFF.

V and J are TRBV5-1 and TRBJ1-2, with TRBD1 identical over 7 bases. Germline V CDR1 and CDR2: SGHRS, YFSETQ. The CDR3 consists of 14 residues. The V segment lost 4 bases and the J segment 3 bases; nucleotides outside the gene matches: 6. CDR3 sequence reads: CASSTDRTYYGYTF. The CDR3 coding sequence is TGCGCCAGCAGCACGGACAGGACCTACTATGGCTACACCTTC.

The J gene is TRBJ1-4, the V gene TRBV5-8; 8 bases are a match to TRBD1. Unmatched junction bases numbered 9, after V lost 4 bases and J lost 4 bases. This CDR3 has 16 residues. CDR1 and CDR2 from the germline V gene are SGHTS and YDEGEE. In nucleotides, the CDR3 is TGTGCCAGCAGCAAAGGGACAGGCGGATATAATGAAAAACTGTTTTTT. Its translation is CASSKGTGGYNEKLFF.

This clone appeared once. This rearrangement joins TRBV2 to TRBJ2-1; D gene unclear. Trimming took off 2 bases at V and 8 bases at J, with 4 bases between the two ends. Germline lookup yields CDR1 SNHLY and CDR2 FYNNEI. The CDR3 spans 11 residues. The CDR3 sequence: CASSEPDEQFF. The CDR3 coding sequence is TGTGCCAGCAGTGAACCGGATGAGCAGTTCTTC.

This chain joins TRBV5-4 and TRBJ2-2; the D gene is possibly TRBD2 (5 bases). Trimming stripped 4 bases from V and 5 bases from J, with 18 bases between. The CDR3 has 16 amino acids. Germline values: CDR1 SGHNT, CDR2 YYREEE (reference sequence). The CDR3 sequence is CASSPRIGRVTGELFF. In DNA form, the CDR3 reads TGTGCCAGCAGCCCACGGATTGGGCGGGTAACCGGGGAGCTGTTTTTT.

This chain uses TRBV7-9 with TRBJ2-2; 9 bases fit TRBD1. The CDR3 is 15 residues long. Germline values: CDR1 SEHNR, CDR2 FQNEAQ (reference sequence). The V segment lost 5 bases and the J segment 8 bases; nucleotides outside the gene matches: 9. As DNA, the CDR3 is TGTGCCAGCAGCAACCGGGACAGGGTACTAGGGGAGCTGTTTTTT. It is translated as CASSNRDRVLGELFF.

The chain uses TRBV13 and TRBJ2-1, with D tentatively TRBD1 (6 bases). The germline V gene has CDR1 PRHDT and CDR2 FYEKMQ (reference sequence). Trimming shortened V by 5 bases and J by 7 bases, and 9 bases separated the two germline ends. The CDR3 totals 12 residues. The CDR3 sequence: CASSIQGNEQFF. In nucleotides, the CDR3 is TGTGCCAGCAGCATACAGGGTAATGAGCAGTTCTTC.

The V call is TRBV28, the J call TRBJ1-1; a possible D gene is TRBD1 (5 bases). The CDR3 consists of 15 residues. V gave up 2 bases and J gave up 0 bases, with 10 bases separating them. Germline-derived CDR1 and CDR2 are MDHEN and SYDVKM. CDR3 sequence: CASSLADRLNTEAFF. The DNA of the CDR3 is TGTGCCAGCAGTTTAGCCGACAGATTGAACACTGAAGCTTTCTTT.

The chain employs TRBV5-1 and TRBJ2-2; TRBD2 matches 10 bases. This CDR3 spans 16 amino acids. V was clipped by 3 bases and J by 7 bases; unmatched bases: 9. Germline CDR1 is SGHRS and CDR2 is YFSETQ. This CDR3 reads CASSWTAGGPVGELFF. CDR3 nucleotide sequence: TGCGCCAGCAGCTGGACAGCGGGAGGGCCCGTCGGGGAGCTGTTTTTT.

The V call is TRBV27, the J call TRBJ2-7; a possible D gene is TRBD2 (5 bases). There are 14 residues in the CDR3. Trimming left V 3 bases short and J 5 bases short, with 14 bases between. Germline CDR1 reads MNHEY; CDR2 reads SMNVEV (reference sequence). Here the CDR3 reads CASSLVGVIDEQYF. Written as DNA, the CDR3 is TGTGCCAGCAGTTTGGTGGGAGTAATCGACGAGCAGTACTTC.

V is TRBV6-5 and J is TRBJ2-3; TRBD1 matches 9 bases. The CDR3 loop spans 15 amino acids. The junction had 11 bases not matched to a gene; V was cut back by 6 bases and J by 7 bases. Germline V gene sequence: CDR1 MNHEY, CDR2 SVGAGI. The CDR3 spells CASSHRDREKYTQYF. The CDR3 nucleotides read TGTGCCAGCAGCCACCGGGACAGGGAGAAGTATACGCAGTATTTT.

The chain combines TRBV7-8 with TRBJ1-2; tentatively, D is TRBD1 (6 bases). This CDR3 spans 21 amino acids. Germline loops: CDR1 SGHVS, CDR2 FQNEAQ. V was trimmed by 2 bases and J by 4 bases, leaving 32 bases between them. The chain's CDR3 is CASSLRISRGTTLYRSYGYTF. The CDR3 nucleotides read TGTGCCAGCAGCTTAAGGATCAGCCGCGGGACAACTCTTTACCGCTCCTATGGCTACACCTTC.

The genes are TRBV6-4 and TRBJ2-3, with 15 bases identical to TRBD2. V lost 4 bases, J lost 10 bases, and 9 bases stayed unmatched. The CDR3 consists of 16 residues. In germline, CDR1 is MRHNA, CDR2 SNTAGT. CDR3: CASSGQGLAGGLPQYF. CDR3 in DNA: TGTGCCAGCAGTGGTCAGGGACTAGCGGGGGGTCTTCCGCAGTATTTT.

The CDR3 spells CASSPTDTQYF. The CDR3 bases are TGTGCCAGCAGTCCCACCGATACGCAGTATTTT. The genes are TRBV6-5 and TRBJ2-3; no clear D gene. Germline CDR1 reads MNHEY; CDR2 reads SVGAGI. V was cut by 5 bases and J by 6 bases, with 6 bases left in between. The CDR3 extends over 11 amino acids.

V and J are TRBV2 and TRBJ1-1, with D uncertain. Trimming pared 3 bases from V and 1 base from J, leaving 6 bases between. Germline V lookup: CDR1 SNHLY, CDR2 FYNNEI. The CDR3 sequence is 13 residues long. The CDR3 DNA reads TGTGCCAGCAGTGATCATCCGAACACTGAAGCTTTCTTT. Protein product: CASSDHPNTEAFF.

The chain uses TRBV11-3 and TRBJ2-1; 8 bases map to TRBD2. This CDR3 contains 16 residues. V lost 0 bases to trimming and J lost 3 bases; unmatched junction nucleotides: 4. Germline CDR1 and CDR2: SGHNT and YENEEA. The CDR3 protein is CASSLEYGRVYNEQFF. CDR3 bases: TGTGCCAGCAGCTTAGAGTACGGGAGGGTCTACAATGAGCAGTTCTTC.

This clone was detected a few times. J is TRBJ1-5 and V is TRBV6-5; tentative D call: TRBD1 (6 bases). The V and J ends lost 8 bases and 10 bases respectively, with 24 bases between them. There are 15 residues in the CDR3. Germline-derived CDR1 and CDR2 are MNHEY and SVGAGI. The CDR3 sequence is CASAWGEGGGRPQHF. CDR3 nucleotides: TGTGCCAGCGCCTGGGGGGAGGGGGGGGGCAGACCCCAGCATTTT.

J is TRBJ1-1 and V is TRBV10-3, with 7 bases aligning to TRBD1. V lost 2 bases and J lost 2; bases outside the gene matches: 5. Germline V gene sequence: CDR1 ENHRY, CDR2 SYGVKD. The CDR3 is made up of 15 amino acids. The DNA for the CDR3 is TGTGCCATCAGTGAGCCGGGACAGCTTAACACTGAAGCTTTCTTT. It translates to CAISEPGQLNTEAFF.

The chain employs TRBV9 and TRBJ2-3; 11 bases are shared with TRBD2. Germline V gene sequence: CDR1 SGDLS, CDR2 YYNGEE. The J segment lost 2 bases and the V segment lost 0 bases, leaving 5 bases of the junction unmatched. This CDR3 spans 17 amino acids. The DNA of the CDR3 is TGTGCCAGCAGCGTAGAAACTAGCGGGAGTCTCACAGATACGCAGTATTTT. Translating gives CASSVETSGSLTDTQYF.